One and the same sample provided the 32 T cell receptor beta chains below, sequenced in a study of blood T cell repertoires in COVID-19. Sequencing was performed with immunoSEQ multiplex PCR; in TCRdb, only in-frame clones are kept and a portion is missing. The sample records under 250,000 clones, around nine tenths being singletons. The specimen was peripheral blood. The receptors stem from a man older than 75 with acute or convalescent COVID-19.

V gene TRBV4-3 combines with J gene TRBJ2-7; maybe TRBD2 (6 bases). This CDR3 has 12 amino acids. Per the germline V gene, CDR1 is LGHNA and CDR2 is YSLEER. With 1 base removed from V and 6 bases from J, the gap between germline ends came to 7 bases. CDR3 loop: CASSQGRGEQYF. For the CDR3, the DNA is TGCGCCAGCAGCCAAGGGAGGGGCGAGCAGTACTTC.

In DNA form, the CDR3 reads TGTGCCAGTAGCATAAACGACAGGGGCAGAGGCTACACCTTC. This sequence encodes CASSINDRGRGYTF. V gene TRBV19 combines with J gene TRBJ1-2, with 8 bases matching TRBD1. Germline V CDR1 and CDR2: LNHDA, SQIVND (reference sequence). V trimming: 6 bases; J trimming: 8 bases; junction bases outside the gene matches: 11. This CDR3 spans 14 amino acids.

The rearrangement uses TRBV2 and TRBJ1-5; 7 nucleotides align to TRBD1. The CDR3 length is 15 residues. Germline V gene sequence: CDR1 SNHLY, CDR2 FYNNEI. Trimming took 5 bases from V and 0 from J; bases not matched to a gene: 4. The DNA for the CDR3 is TGTGCCAGCAGTCGACAGGGTACTAGCAATCAGCCCCAGCATTTT. It codes for CASSRQGTSNQPQHF. Complete variable domain (other parts from reference TRBV2 and TRBJ1-5): EPEVTQTPSHQVTQMGQEVILRCVPISNHLYFYWYRQILGQKVEFLVSFYNNEISEKSEIFDDQFSVERPDGSNFTLKIRSTKLEDSAMYFCASSRQGTSNQPQHFGDGTRLSIL.

The chain has TRBV7-2 and TRBJ2-1; 14 positions match TRBD2. CDR1 is SGHTA, CDR2 FQGNSA, per germline. The length of the CDR3 is 15 residues. The ends lost 5 bases at V and 8 bases at J; junction bases unmatched: 5. The CDR3 loop is CASSGTSGSWDEQFF. CDR3 DNA sequence: TGTGCCAGCAGCGGGACTAGCGGGAGTTGGGATGAGCAGTTCTTC.

The chain is built from TRBV24-1 and TRBJ2-7; 9 bases match TRBD1. This CDR3 has 15 residues. The V gene end was trimmed by 2 bases and the J gene end by 0 bases; junction bases not matched to a gene: 1. Germline lookup yields CDR1 KGHDR and CDR2 SFDVKD. CDR3: CATSDWTGASYEQYF. CDR3 DNA sequence: TGTGCCACCAGTGATTGGACAGGGGCCTCCTACGAGCAGTACTTC.

V usage is TRBV7-2 and J usage is TRBJ2-1; 8 bases map to TRBD2. Germline assignment: CDR1 SGHTA and CDR2 FQGNSA. V dropped 1 base and J dropped 16; count of bases not matched to a gene: 15. This CDR3 has 15 amino acids. CDR3 in DNA: TGTGCCAGCAGCTTAGGAAGTCCCGGGACTAGTGGGGTTTTCTTC. Encoded protein: CASSLGSPGTSGVFF.

This chain uses TRBV9 with TRBJ1-2; 8 nucleotides line up with TRBD1. V was pared by 4 bases and J by 3 bases, with 5 bases of the junction left unmatched. CDR3 length: 14 residues. In germline, CDR1 is SGDLS, CDR2 YYNGEE. CDR3 coding DNA: TGTGCCAGCAGCACCGGACAGGGCGACTATGGCTACACCTTC. It codes for CASSTGQGDYGYTF.

This rearrangement joins TRBV7-9 to TRBJ1-5; D gene unclear. The length of the CDR3 is 14 residues. The germline gives CDR1 SEHNR, CDR2 FQNEAQ (reference sequence). Deletions cut 1 base from V and 3 bases from J, with 7 bases between. The DNA of the CDR3 is TGTGCCAGCAGCTTAGAACAGCCCAATCAGCCCCAGCATTTT. It translates to CASSLEQPNQPQHF.

The gene calls are TRBV4-3 and TRBJ2-1; D remains ambiguous. The CDR3 has 18 amino acids. Trimming pared 0 bases from V and 1 base from J, leaving 16 bases between. Germline loops: CDR1 LGHNA, CDR2 YSLEER. The CDR3 DNA reads TGCGCCAGCAGCCAAGACGGAGATAGTAGGTGGTCCTACAATGAGCAGTTCTTC. Its protein is CASSQDGDSRWSYNEQFF.

A remark on this clone: The same CDR3 arises from other DNA sequences in this sample as well. The rearrangement uses TRBV5-8 and TRBJ1-4; D not certain. Trimming stripped 4 bases from V and 0 bases from J, with 7 bases between. Germline values: CDR1 SGHTS, CDR2 YDEGEE. The CDR3 has 14 amino acids. CDR3 protein: CASSPVATNEKLFF. The CDR3 nucleotides are TGTGCCAGCAGCCCCGTCGCAACTAATGAAAAACTGTTTTTT.

The rearrangement joins TRBV7-3 to TRBJ2-2, with D possibly matching TRBD2 (6 bases). Per the germline V gene, CDR1 is SGHTA and CDR2 is FQGTGA. The CDR3 covers 15 residues. V lost 6 bases to trimming and J lost 7 bases, with 18 bases between them. The CDR3 reads CASSVMGGGIGELFF. The CDR3 DNA is TGTGCCAGCAGTGTAATGGGGGGAGGAATCGGGGAGCTGTTTTTT.

The chain is built from TRBV19 and TRBJ1-1; the D is unclear. The V gene lost 6 bases and the J gene lost 0 bases, with 11 bases spanning the gap. CDR3 length: 14 residues. Germline V gene data show CDR1 as LNHDA and CDR2 as SQIVND (reference sequence). The CDR3 DNA sequence: TGTGCCAGTAGCAGCGAACTCTTGAACACTGAAGCTTTCTTT. Translation: CASSSELLNTEAFF. Full variable domain (remainder filled in from reference TRBV19 and TRBJ1-1): DGGITQSPKYLFRKEGQNVTLSCEQNLNHDAMYWYRQDPGQGLRLIYYSQIVNDFQKGDIAEGYSVSREKKESFPLTVTSAQKNPTAFYLCASSSELLNTEAFFGQGTRLTVV.

This clone was counted a few times. The chain couples TRBV7-2 to TRBJ1-3; maybe TRBD1 (5 bases). V was trimmed by 6 bases and J by 0 bases, leaving 12 bases between them. The CDR3 length is 15 residues. The germline CDR1 and CDR2 sequences are SGHTA and FQGNSA. CDR3 DNA: TGTGCCAGCAGGCTACAGGTTGCCTCTGGAAACACCATATATTTT. Protein: CASRLQVASGNTIYF.

This clone was seen a few times. The chain couples TRBV10-3 to TRBJ2-7; a weak D match, TRBD2 (6 bases). Germline values: CDR1 ENHRY, CDR2 SYGVKD. V lost 4 bases to trimming and J lost 6 bases, with 7 bases between them. The CDR3 is made up of 11 amino acids. The CDR3: CAISVGGEQYF. The CDR3 DNA sequence: TGTGCCATCAGTGTGGGGGGCGAGCAGTACTTC.

The chain links TRBV7-3 to TRBJ2-5; D is unclear. Germline CDR1 is SGHTA and CDR2 is FQGTGA. The V and J ends lost 2 bases and 2 bases respectively, with 9 bases between them. The CDR3 covers 14 residues. CDR3 sequence: CASSLAPVQETQYF. The DNA of the CDR3 is TGTGCCAGCAGCTTAGCCCCGGTACAAGAGACCCAGTACTTC.

The V and J genes are TRBV25-1 and TRBJ2-1, with D perhaps matching TRBD1 (6 bases). V lost 3 bases to trimming and J lost 0 bases, with 9 bases between them. The V gene's germline CDR1 is MGHDK and CDR2 SYGVNS. There are 15 residues in the CDR3. Here the CDR3 DNA reads TGTGCCAGCAGTGAGGACAGTAGCTCCTACAATGAGCAGTTCTTC. This sequence encodes CASSEDSSSYNEQFF.

Comments on this clone: This specimen includes other DNA sequences encoding the same CDR3. The chain carries TRBV19 and TRBJ1-1, with no clear D. The CDR3 covers 13 residues. Deletions cut 7 bases from V and 3 bases from J, with 12 bases between. Germline V CDR1 and CDR2: LNHDA, SQIVND (reference sequence). The CDR3 sequence: CASTPRGYTEAFF. In nucleotides, the CDR3 is TGTGCCAGTACCCCTCGAGGGTACACTGAAGCTTTCTTT.

This clone was recorded only once. The genes are TRBV4-3 and TRBJ2-7; D remains unclear. The CDR3 contains 13 residues. The V end lost 1 base, the J end lost 6 bases, and 10 bases lay between the germline ends. The germline V gene encodes CDR1 LGHNA and CDR2 YSLEER. CDR3 DNA: TGCGCCAGCAGCCAAGGTGGAGTTGGCGAGCAGTACTTC. Its protein product is CASSQGGVGEQYF.

This chain links TRBV27 with TRBJ1-1; tentatively, D is TRBD1 (6 bases). The CDR3 is 16 residues long. Germline assignment: CDR1 MNHEY and CDR2 SMNVEV (reference sequence). Trimming took off 1 base at V and 0 bases at J, with 12 bases between the two ends. CDR3 in DNA: TGTGCCAGCAGTTTATTCCGGACAGCCTTGAACACTGAAGCTTTCTTT. It encodes CASSLFRTALNTEAFF.

V is TRBV7-2 and J is TRBJ2-1, with D unresolved. Germline V CDR1 and CDR2: SGHTA, FQGNSA. V was clipped by 5 bases and J by 7 bases, with 12 bases between them. This CDR3 comprises 13 residues. The CDR3 spells CASSARRLNEQFF. Written as DNA, the CDR3 is TGTGCCAGCAGCGCAAGGCGACTGAATGAGCAGTTCTTC.

The CDR3 region is CASSFGQAEGAFF. The CDR3 DNA sequence: TGTGCCAGCAGCTTTGGACAGGCCGAGGGGGCTTTCTTT. V is TRBV5-4 and J is TRBJ1-1, with TRBD1 identical over 7 bases. Germline V lookup: CDR1 SGHNT, CDR2 YYREEE (reference sequence). The CDR3 length is 13 residues. J gave up 11 bases and V 2 bases, and 9 bases lay outside the gene matches.

This chain uses TRBV28 with TRBJ1-6, with D perhaps TRBD1 (6 bases). Trimming shortened V by 3 bases and J by 9 bases, and 12 bases separated the two germline ends. Germline CDR1 and CDR2: MDHEN and SYDVKM. The CDR3 contains 14 residues. The CDR3 DNA reads TGTGCCAGCAGTTTCCGGCAGGGGAGTTCACCCCTCCACTTT. This sequence encodes CASSFRQGSSPLHF.

The chain employs TRBV18 and TRBJ2-7; 8 positions match TRBD2. Germline values: CDR1 KGHSH, CDR2 LQKENI. J was trimmed by 4 bases and V by 6 bases; bases with no gene match: 8. The CDR3 is made up of 14 amino acids. The DNA of the CDR3 is TGTGCCAGCTCTTTAAGCGGGAGTGGTTACGAGCAGTACTTC. This encodes CASSLSGSGYEQYF.

The chain recombines TRBV6-2 or TRBV6-3 with TRBJ2-7, with 13 bases matching TRBD2. This CDR3 spans 14 amino acids. Germline V CDR1 and CDR2: MNHEY, SVGEGT. V lost 6 bases and J lost 5; bases outside the gene matches: 4. The DNA for the CDR3 is TGTGCCAGCAGCCCGGGACTAGCGGGGCACGAGCAGTACTTC. It codes for CASSPGLAGHEQYF.

The chain couples TRBV6-5 to TRBJ2-3; possible D gene TRBD1, 6 bases. From germline, CDR1 is MNHEY and CDR2 SVGAGI. Trimming removed 4 bases at V and 5 bases at J, with 7 bases between. This CDR3 has 12 amino acids. The CDR3 spells CASSLQGDTQYF. The CDR3 DNA reads as TGTGCCAGCAGTTTACAGGGAGATACGCAGTATTTT.

The rearrangement links TRBV6-5 to TRBJ2-5; 7 bases agree with TRBD1. The CDR3 extends over 13 amino acids. Germline V gives CDR1 MNHEY, CDR2 SVGAGI. The J segment lost 4 bases and the V segment lost 6 bases, leaving 5 bases of the junction unmatched. CDR3 DNA: TGTGCCAGCAGGAGGACAGGTGGAGAGACCCAGTACTTC. This sequence encodes CASRRTGGETQYF.

The V gene is TRBV7-2, the J gene TRBJ2-1; 9 positions agree with TRBD2. V lost 5 bases, J lost 1 base, and 3 bases stayed unmatched. Germline V CDR1 and CDR2: SGHTA, FQGNSA. The length of the CDR3 is 15 residues. The CDR3, as DNA: TGTGCCAGCAGCGCGACTAGCGGTTCCTACAATGAGCAGTTCTTC. Translation: CASSATSGSYNEQFF.

The chain is built from TRBV5-6 and TRBJ2-3; 7 nucleotides match TRBD1. V shed 3 bases and J 14 bases; nucleotides not matched to a gene: 21. This CDR3 comprises 16 residues. Germline V gene lookup returns CDR1 SGHDT and CDR2 YYEEEE. CDR3 nucleotides: TGTGCCAGCAGCTCCCAAATTTACAGGGGACCAGCGTTTGGGTATTTT. Amino acids: CASSSQIYRGPAFGYF.

The chain uses TRBV27 and TRBJ1-1, with TRBD1 as a possible D gene (5 bases). The CDR3 is 14 residues long. Germline V gene data show CDR1 as MNHEY and CDR2 as SMNVEV (reference sequence). V gave up 2 bases and J gave up 1 base, with 8 bases separating them. The CDR3 loop is CASSLLRGNTEAFF. In nucleotides, the CDR3 is TGTGCCAGCAGTTTACTTAGGGGGAACACTGAAGCTTTCTTT.

This clone came up once. The chain has TRBV21-1 and TRBJ1-2; the table's D call, TRBD1, has no DNA check behind it. TRBV21-1 is labeled a pseudogene. The CDR3 has 17 amino acids. CDR3 DNA sequence: TGTGCCAGCAGCAAAGAGGACAGGGGAACAGGACCCTATGGCTACACCTTC. Translation: CASSKEDRGTGPYGYTF.

The chain carries TRBV27 and TRBJ2-5; D perhaps matches TRBD1 (6 bases). The CDR3 length is 14 residues. CDR1 and CDR2 from the germline V gene are MNHEY and SMNVEV (reference sequence). V shed 1 base and J shed 1 base, with 7 bases lying between them. The CDR3 sequence is CASSLWGPQETQYF. The DNA of the CDR3 is TGTGCCAGCAGTTTATGGGGGCCCCAAGAGACCCAGTACTTC.

The count of this clone is one. The rearrangement uses TRBV7-2 and TRBJ2-3; 12 bases match TRBD2. CDR1 and CDR2 from the germline V gene are SGHTA and FQGNSA. The CDR3 length is 18 residues. Trimming cost V 0 bases and J 3 bases; bases outside gene matches: 7. The CDR3, as DNA: TGTGCCAGCAGCTTAGCGCTGGCTAGCGGGAGGGAAACAGATACGCAGTATTTT. Translation: CASSLALASGRETDTQYF.